This T cell receptor beta chain stems from a study of control samples from healthy donors and cancer patients. The V gene end was trimmed by 4 bases and the J gene end by 2 bases; junction bases not matched to a gene: 7. The CDR3 spans 16 residues. Germline CDR1 and CDR2: SGHTA and FQGNSA. Sequenced by immunoSEQ multiplex PCR; TCRdb stores in-frame clones only, minus some. The table shows around 140,000 clones, with about 91% occurring only once. Sample: blood. The chain joins TRBV7-2 to TRBJ2-3; 9 bases are shared with TRBD1. The clonotype comes from a man aged 25 to 40 in good health. For the CDR3, the DNA is TGTGCCAGCAGCTCAGTAGGGACAGGGACCACAGATACGCAGTATTTT. As protein: CASSSVGTGTTDTQYF.